This T cell receptor beta chain was identified in a study of blood T cell repertoires in COVID-19 (dated by TCRdb to about 2020). Study-level background: Samples covering the acute and convalescent phases of COVID-19 were provided by collaborators in the United States, Italy and Spain. The samples were drawn from the first 160 participants of the ongoing ImmuneRACE study and from 950 to 1,500 subjects provided by 6 global collaborators. The dataset comprised deeply sampled blood TCRbeta repertoires from subjects exposed to, actively infected with, or recovered from COVID-19. The repertoires were released in a freely available public database intended as a resource for research on the immune response to SARS-CoV-2. Nearly every sample came with metadata listing a de-identified subject ID, COVID-19 status, age in years and sex. The prospective study material was composed of cDNA or gDNA derived from T cells, B-cell-depleted T cells, or PBMCs. HLA class I and class II types, where available, came from metadata supplied by the sample provider rather than from assay-based typing. Here is what the overall study found, with its caveats: Clinical and demographic metadata were provided uncurated, with the amount varying by source and participant.

Participants in the prospective study were enrolled through a virtual design, were aged roughly 18 to 90 years, and lived in 24 United States geographic areas. To assign participants to cohorts, the prospective study relied on clinical history that participants themselves reported in a screening survey and a study questionnaire. Recovered participants in ImmuneRACE Cohort 3 were defined as having two consecutive negative NP/OP PCR tests, clearance from a healthcare professional, or resolution of symptoms. In the prospective study, mobile phlebotomists collected whole blood, serum and a nasopharyngeal or oropharyngeal swab from each participant. Additional blood draws and questionnaires over an approximately 2-month period could optionally be provided by prospective study participants. Blood samples from the prospective study were shipped frozen or at room temperature prior to DNA extraction. As to this clone: The antigen it binds to is not known. No per-base quality is available; no much larger clone lies one base away.

The immunoSEQ Assay, a bias-controlled multiplex PCR, was used to amplify TCRbeta CDR3 regions from genomic DNA. The source study handled its data this way. Within the assay, amplification of reference gene primers was used to estimate how many nucleated cells each sample contained. To quantify the absolute abundance of each unique TCRbeta CDR3 rearrangement, sequence reads were collapsed and filtered. For each sample, productive Simpson clonality was calculated as the square root of Simpson's diversity index over productive rearrangements. Here the immuneACCESS table is served through TCRdb, limited to in-frame sequences with V and J called. Missing clones are a known gap in these copies; in checked studies unresolved V genes cover under half, and the rest lacks a known reason. That table is the source of V, J and clone size, and D and trimming were worked out from the DNA. This sample comprises 300,000 to 350,000 clones, roughly 87% of them detected only once. Roughly 1% of the sample rests with the top ten.

The sample comprised PBMCs or T cells enriched from blood (not recorded which). This TCR was sampled from a woman aged 25-40 years who had recovered from COVID-19.

Here is the DNA: TGTGCCAGCAGTCGGGGCGGGGGGACCCTCAATGAGCAGTTCTTC. The encoded protein is CASSRGGGTLNEQFF. The sequence links TRBV11-3 to TRBJ2-1; 8 junctional bases match TRBD2. From its cysteine to its phenylalanine, the CDR3 spans 15 amino acids. The only DNA kept is the CDR3, 45 bases in frame from the first base. CDR1 and CDR2, per the germline V gene, are SGHNT and YENEEA. Trimming leaves V shorter by 6 bases and J shorter by 6 bases, with the junction holding 10 bases beyond the gene matches.